Each of the 5 T cell receptor beta chains below was sequenced from the same sample in a study of T-cell memory formation after mild COVID-19. TCRdb used MiXCR to reprocess the 5' RACE reads, holding one entry per CDR3 protein. The table lists about 430,000 distinct CDR3 sequences, approximately 19% of them singletons. The sequenced sample was PBMCs or a T cell subset sorted from them (not recorded which). The receptor source for this set is a young man who had mild COVID-19 (a few samples of this study predate the infection). Cell type and time point are not known.

The genes are TRBV25-1 and TRBJ1-2, with a possible D match to TRBD1 (5 bases). Trimming stripped 5 bases from V and 6 bases from J, with 16 bases between. Per germline, CDR1 MGHDK and CDR2 SYGVNS. The CDR3 extends over 14 amino acids. CDR3 in amino acids: CASSPFGRVDGYTF. In nucleotides, the CDR3 is TGTGCCAGCAGTCCCTTTGGCAGGGTGGATGGCTACACCTTC.

This clonotype was seen more than once but under ten times. V and J are TRBV12-3 or TRBV12-4 and TRBJ2-1; the D is unclear. The CDR3 has 14 residues. The V end was cut by 5 bases, the J end by 3 bases, with 11 bases between. The CDR3 DNA follows: TGTGCCAGCAGTGAGATGGTGAACTACAATGAGCAGTTCTTC. It codes for CASSEMVNYNEQFF.

This chain connects TRBV7-2 to TRBJ2-3; D call uncertain. Trimming pared 3 bases from V and 0 bases from J, leaving 7 bases between. The CDR3 covers 14 residues. Germline CDR1 reads SGHTA; CDR2 reads FQGNSA. CDR3 protein: CASSFSHSTDTQYF. The CDR3 region has the DNA TGTGCCAGCAGCTTTAGTCACAGCACAGATACGCAGTATTTT.

The V gene is TRBV6-6, the J gene TRBJ1-4; D remains ambiguous. The V gene's germline CDR1 is MNHNY and CDR2 SVGAGI (reference sequence). V lost 0 bases and J lost 5, with 7 bases in between. The CDR3 consists of 14 residues. The CDR3 is CASSYSIGNEKLFF. CDR3 DNA sequence: TGTGCCAGCAGTTACTCGATAGGGAATGAAAAACTGTTTTTT.

The rearrangement joins TRBV7-9 to TRBJ2-3; D might be TRBD1 (5 bases). Germline-derived CDR1 and CDR2 are SEHNR and FQNEAQ (reference sequence). This CDR3 contains 13 residues. V was trimmed by 11 bases and J by 1 base, leaving 13 bases between them. The CDR3 DNA follows: TGTGCCGGCACGATACAGGGCACAGATACGCAGTATTTT. Translating it yields CAGTIQGTDTQYF.